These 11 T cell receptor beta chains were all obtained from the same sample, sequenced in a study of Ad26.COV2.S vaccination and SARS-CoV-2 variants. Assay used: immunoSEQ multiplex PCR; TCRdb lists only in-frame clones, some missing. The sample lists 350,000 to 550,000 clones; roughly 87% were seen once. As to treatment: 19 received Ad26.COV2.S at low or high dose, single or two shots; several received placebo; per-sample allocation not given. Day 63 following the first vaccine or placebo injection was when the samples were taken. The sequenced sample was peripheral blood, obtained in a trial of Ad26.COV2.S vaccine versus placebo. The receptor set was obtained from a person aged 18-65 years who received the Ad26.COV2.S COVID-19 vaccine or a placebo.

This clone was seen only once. The CDR3 nucleotides are TGTGCCAGCAGCCAAGAGTGGTACGGGGCAGATAACACCGGGGAGCTGTTTTTT. Protein: CASSQEWYGADNTGELFF. The chain carries TRBV4-2 and TRBJ2-2; D is tentatively TRBD1 or TRBD2 (5 bases each). The CDR3 length is 18 residues. The germline CDR1 and CDR2 sequences are LGHNA and YNFKEQ. The V gene lost 0 bases and the J gene lost 2 bases, with 16 bases spanning the gap.

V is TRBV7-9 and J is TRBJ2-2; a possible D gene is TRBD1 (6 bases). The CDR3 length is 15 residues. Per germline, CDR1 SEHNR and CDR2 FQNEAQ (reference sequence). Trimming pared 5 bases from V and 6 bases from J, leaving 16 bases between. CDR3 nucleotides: TGTGCCAGCAGCCCGGGACAAGTTTATCCCGGGGAGCTGTTTTTT. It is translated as CASSPGQVYPGELFF.

The CDR3 nucleotides are TGTGCCAGCAGCCCGGCTGGGGGGGGAGTCACAGATACGCAGTATTTT. This translates into CASSPAGGGVTDTQYF. The V and J genes are TRBV2 and TRBJ2-3, with TRBD2 matching 7 bases. CDR3 size: 16 residues. V was pared by 6 bases and J by 2 bases, with 11 bases of the junction left unmatched. Germline values: CDR1 SNHLY, CDR2 FYNNEI.

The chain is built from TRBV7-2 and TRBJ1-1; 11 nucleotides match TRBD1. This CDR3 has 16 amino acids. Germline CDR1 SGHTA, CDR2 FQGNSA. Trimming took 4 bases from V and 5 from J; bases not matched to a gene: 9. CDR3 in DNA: TGTGCCAGCAGCTGGGGGACAGGGGGACGAGGGACTGAAGCTTTCTTT. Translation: CASSWGTGGRGTEAFF.

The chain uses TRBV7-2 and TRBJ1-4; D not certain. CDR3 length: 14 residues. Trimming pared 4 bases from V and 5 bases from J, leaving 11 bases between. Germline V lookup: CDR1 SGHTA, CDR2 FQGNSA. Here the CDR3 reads CASSSAWGNEKLFF. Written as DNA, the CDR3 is TGTGCCAGCAGCTCAGCCTGGGGAAATGAAAAACTGTTTTTT.

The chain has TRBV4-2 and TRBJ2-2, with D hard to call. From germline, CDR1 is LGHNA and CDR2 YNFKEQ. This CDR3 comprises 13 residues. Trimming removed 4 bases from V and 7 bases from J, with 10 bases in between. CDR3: CASSPLMVGELFF. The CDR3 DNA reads TGTGCCAGCAGCCCGTTAATGGTCGGGGAGCTGTTTTTT.

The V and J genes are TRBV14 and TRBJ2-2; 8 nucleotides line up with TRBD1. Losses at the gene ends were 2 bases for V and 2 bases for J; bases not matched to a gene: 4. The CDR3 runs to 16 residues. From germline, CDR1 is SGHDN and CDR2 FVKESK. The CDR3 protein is CASSQWTGINTGELFF. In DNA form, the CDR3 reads TGTGCCAGCAGCCAATGGACAGGGATCAACACCGGGGAGCTGTTTTTT.

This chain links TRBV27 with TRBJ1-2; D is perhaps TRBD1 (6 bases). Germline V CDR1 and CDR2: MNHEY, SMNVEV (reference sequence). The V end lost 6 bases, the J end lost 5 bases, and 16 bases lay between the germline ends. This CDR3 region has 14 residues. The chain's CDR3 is CASRDIWGLYGYTF. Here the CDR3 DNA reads TGTGCCAGCAGAGACATTTGGGGGCTGTATGGCTACACCTTC.

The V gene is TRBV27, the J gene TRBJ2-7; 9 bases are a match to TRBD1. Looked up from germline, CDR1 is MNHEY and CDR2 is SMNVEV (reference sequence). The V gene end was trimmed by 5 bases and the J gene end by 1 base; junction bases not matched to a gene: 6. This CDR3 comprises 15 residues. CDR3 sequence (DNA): TGTGCCAGCAGTGACCGGGACAGGGTATCCTACGAGCAGTACTTC. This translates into CASSDRDRVSYEQYF.

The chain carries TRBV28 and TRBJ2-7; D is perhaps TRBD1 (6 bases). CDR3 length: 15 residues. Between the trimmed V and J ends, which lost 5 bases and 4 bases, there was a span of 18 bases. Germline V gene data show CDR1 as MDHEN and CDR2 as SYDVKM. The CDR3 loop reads CASSPGRWGQYEQYF. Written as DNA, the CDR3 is TGTGCCAGCAGTCCTGGTCGGTGGGGGCAGTACGAGCAGTACTTC.

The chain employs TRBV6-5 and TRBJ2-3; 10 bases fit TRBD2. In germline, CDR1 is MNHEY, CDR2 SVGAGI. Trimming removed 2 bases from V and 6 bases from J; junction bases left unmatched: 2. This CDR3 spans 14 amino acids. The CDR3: CASSYLLAGDTQYF. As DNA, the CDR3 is TGTGCCAGCAGTTACCTACTAGCGGGGGATACGCAGTATTTT.